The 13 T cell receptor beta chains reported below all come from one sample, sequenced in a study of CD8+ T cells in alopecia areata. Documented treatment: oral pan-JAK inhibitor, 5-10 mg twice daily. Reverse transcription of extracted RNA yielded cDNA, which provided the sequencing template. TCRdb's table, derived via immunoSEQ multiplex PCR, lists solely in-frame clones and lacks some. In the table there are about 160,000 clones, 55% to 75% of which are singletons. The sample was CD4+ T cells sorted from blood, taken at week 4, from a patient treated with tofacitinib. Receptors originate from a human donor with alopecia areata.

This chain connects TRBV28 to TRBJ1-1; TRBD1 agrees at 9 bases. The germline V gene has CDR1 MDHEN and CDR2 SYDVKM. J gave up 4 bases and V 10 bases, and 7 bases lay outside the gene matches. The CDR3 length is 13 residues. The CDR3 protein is CAIRPGQGTEAFF. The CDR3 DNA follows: TGTGCCATACGACCGGGACAGGGCACTGAAGCTTTCTTT.

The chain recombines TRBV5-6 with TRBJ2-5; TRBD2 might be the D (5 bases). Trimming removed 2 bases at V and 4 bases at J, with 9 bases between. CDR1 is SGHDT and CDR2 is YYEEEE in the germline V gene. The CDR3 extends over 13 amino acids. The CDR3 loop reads CASSFGGSETQYF. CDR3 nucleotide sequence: TGTGCCAGCAGCTTCGGAGGATCAGAGACCCAGTACTTC.

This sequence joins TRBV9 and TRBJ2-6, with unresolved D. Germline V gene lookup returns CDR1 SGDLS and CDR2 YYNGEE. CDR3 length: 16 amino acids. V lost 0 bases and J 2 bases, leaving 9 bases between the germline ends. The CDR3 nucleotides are TGTGCCAGCAGCGTAGGGGAAGCCGCTGGGGCCAACGTCCTGACTTTC. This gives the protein CASSVGEAAGANVLTF.

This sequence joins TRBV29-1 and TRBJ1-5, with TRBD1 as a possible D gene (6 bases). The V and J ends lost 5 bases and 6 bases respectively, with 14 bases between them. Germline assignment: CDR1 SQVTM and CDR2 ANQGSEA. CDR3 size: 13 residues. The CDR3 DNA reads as TGCAGCGTTTCTTGGACAGCGGGTCAGCCCCAGCATTTT. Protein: CSVSWTAGQPQHF.

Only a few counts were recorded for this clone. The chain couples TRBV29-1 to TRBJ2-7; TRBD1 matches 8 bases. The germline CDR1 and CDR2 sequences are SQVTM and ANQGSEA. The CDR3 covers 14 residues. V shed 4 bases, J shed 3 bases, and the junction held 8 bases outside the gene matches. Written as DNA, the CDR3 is TGCAGCGTTGGGACAGGGCTCCTTTTCTACGAGCAGTACTTC. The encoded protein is CSVGTGLLFYEQYF.

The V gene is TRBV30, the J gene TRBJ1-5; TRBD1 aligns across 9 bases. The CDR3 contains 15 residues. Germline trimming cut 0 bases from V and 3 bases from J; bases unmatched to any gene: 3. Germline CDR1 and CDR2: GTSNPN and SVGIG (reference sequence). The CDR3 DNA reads TGTGCCTGGAGTGTAGGGGACAGGGCCAATCAGCCCCAGCATTTT. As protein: CAWSVGDRANQPQHF. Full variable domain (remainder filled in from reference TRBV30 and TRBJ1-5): SQTIHQWPATLVQPVGSPLSLECTVEGTSNPNLYWYRQAAGRGLQLLFYSVGIGQISSEVPQNLSASRPQDRQFILSSKKLLLSDSGFYLCAWSVGDRANQPQHFGDGTRLSIL.

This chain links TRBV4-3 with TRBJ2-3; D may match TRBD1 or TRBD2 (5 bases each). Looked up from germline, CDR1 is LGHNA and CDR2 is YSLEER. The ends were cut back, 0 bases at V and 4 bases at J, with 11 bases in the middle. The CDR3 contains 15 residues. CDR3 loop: CASSQDRQGADTQYF. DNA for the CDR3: TGCGCCAGCAGCCAAGATAGGCAGGGAGCAGATACGCAGTATTTT.

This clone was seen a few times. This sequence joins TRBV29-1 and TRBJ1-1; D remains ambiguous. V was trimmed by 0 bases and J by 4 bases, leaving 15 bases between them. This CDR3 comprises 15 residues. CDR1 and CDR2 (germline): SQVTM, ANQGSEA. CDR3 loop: CSVEDRLHRGTEAFF. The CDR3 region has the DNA TGCAGCGTTGAAGATCGTTTGCACAGAGGCACTGAAGCTTTCTTT. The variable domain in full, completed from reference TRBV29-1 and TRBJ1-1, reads SAVISQKPSRDICQRGTSLTIQCQVDSQVTMMFWYRQQPGQSLTLIATANQGSEATYESGFVIDKFPISRPNLTFSTLTVSNMSPEDSSIYLCSVEDRLHRGTEAFFGQGTRLTVV.

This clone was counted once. This CDR3 is CASSLVWNEQFF. CDR3 coding DNA: TGTGCCAGCAGCTTGGTTTGGAATGAGCAGTTCTTC. The chain links TRBV5-4 to TRBJ2-1; D is uncertain. The germline V gene has CDR1 SGHNT and CDR2 YYREEE (reference sequence). V lost 0 bases, J lost 7 bases, and 5 bases lay in between. There are 12 residues in the CDR3.

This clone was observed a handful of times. The CDR3 reads CASTLNRGPSTDTQYF. DNA of the CDR3: TGTGCCAGCACCCTAAACCGGGGCCCAAGCACAGATACGCAGTATTTT. The chain has TRBV7-9 and TRBJ2-3; tentatively, D is TRBD1 or TRBD2 (5 bases each). Per the germline V gene, CDR1 is SEHNR and CDR2 is FQNEAQ (reference sequence). V lost 7 bases, J lost 0 bases, and 17 bases lay in between. The CDR3 runs to 16 residues.

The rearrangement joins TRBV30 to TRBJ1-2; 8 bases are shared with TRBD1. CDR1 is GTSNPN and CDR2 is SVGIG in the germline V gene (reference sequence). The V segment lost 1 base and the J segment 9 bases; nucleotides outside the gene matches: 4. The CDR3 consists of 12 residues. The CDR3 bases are TGTGCCTGGAGTGGGACAGGGTTGCGCTACACCTTC. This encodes CAWSGTGLRYTF.

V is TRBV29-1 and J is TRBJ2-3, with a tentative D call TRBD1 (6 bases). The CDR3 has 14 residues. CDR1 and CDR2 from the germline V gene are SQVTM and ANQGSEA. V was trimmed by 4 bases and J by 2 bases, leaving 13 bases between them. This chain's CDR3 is CSVARGHYTDTQYF. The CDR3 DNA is TGCAGCGTTGCTAGGGGACACTACACAGATACGCAGTATTTT.

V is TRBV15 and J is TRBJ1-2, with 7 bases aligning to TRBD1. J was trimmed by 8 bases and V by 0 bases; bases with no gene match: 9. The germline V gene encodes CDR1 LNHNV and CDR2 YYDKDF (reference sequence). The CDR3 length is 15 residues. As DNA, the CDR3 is TGTGCCACCAGCAGAGAGTTCGGACAGGAGGTGGGCTACACCTTC. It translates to CATSREFGQEVGYTF. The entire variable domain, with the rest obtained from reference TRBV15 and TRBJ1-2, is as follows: DAMVIQNPRYQVTQFGKPVTLSCSQTLNHNVMYWYQQKSSQAPKLLFHYYDKDFNNEADTPDNFQSRRPNTSFCFLDIRSPGLGDTAMYLCATSREFGQEVGYTFGSGTRLTVV.